This passage covers 16 T cell receptor beta chains from one sample sequenced in a study of blood T cell repertoires in COVID-19. The protocol was immunoSEQ multiplex PCR, while the TCRdb copy is restricted to in-frame clones and leaves out a portion. The sample has 68,000 or so clones, approximately 88% seen once; the top ten hold roughly 2.3%. Sequences were obtained from peripheral blood. The receptor source for this set is a human donor in a cohort sampled during active COVID-19.

This clone was found a few times. The chain recombines TRBV10-1 with TRBJ2-2, with unresolved D. Deletions cut 3 bases from V and 1 base from J, with 3 bases between. CDR1 is WNHNN, CDR2 SYGVQD, per germline (reference sequence). The CDR3 has 13 amino acids. The CDR3 reads CASSDGNTGELFF. The CDR3 region has the DNA TGCGCCAGCAGTGACGGGAACACCGGGGAGCTGTTTTTT.

This sequence joins TRBV28 and TRBJ1-2; the D gene is possibly TRBD1 (6 bases). The V end was cut by 4 bases, the J end by 0 bases, with 9 bases between. The CDR3 length is 14 residues. Germline CDR1 and CDR2: MDHEN and SYDVKM. The CDR3, as DNA: TGTGCCAGCAGTTACTACAGGGCTAACTATGGCTACACCTTC. Protein product: CASSYYRANYGYTF.

The chain employs TRBV3-1 (or the pseudogene TRBV3-2) and TRBJ1-5; D unclear. Germline CDR1 reads LGHDT; CDR2 reads YNNKEL (reference sequence). V gave up 2 bases and J gave up 1 base, with 9 bases separating them. This CDR3 has 15 residues. In DNA form, the CDR3 reads TGTGCCAGCAGCCAACTTCCGGGGAGCAATCAGCCCCAGCATTTT. Encoded protein: CASSQLPGSNQPQHF.

The CDR3: CASSPGGGFPYEQYF. The CDR3 DNA reads TGTGCCAGCTCACCCGGAGGGGGCTTTCCCTACGAGCAGTACTTC. V is TRBV18 and J is TRBJ2-7; a possible D gene is TRBD1 (7 bases). Trimming left V 3 bases short and J 2 bases short, with 14 bases between. The CDR3 length is 15 residues. Per the germline V gene, CDR1 is KGHSH and CDR2 is LQKENI.

This chain connects TRBV10-1 to TRBJ1-5, with D perhaps TRBD1 (6 bases). V lost 7 bases, J lost 0 bases, and 22 bases lay in between. Germline V lookup: CDR1 WNHNN, CDR2 SYGVQD (reference sequence). This CDR3 comprises 18 residues. The CDR3 DNA reads as TGCGCCAGCACGGGGTGGGGGCAGGCCCAGTTTAGCAATCAGCCCCAGCATTTT. It yields the protein CASTGWGQAQFSNQPQHF.

This chain uses TRBV5-1 with TRBJ2-1; D possibly corresponds to TRBD1 (5 bases). V lost 3 bases and J 9 bases, leaving 10 bases between the germline ends. This CDR3 has 12 residues. Germline assignment: CDR1 SGHRS and CDR2 YFSETQ. CDR3: CASSYQGGEQFF. CDR3 nucleotides: TGCGCCAGCAGCTACCAGGGTGGTGAGCAGTTCTTC.

This sequence joins TRBV19 and TRBJ1-2; the D is unclear. From germline, CDR1 is LNHDA and CDR2 SQIVND (reference sequence). The CDR3 runs to 13 residues. Trimming shortened V by 6 bases and J by 6 bases, and 14 bases separated the two germline ends. Here the CDR3 reads CASREGTRNGYTF. The CDR3 bases are TGTGCCAGTAGAGAGGGTACGCGGAATGGCTACACCTTC.

The CDR3 loop reads CASSKRDSYEQYF. CDR3 DNA: TGTGCCAGCAGCAAAAGGGACAGCTACGAGCAGTACTTC. The V and J genes are TRBV6-5 and TRBJ2-7; 7 positions match TRBD1. The CDR3 is 13 residues long. Germline loops: CDR1 MNHEY, CDR2 SVGAGI. V trimming: 6 bases; J trimming: 3 bases; junction bases outside the gene matches: 5.

V usage is TRBV27 and J usage is TRBJ2-3; the match to TRBD1 covers 8 bases. The CDR3 contains 14 residues. After removal of 4 bases from V and 6 bases from J, the junction contained 6 bases not matched to a gene. Germline CDR1 reads MNHEY; CDR2 reads SMNVEV (reference sequence). The DNA for the CDR3 is TGTGCCAGCAGTTCTGCAGGGGGCATCGATACGCAGTATTTT. It is translated as CASSSAGGIDTQYF.

The chain carries TRBV9 and TRBJ2-1; 7 bases fit TRBD2. Germline-derived CDR1 and CDR2 are SGDLS and YYNGEE. V was pared by 0 bases and J by 5 bases, with 5 bases of the junction left unmatched. The CDR3 is 15 amino acids. The chain's CDR3 is CASSVEASGHNEQFF. The CDR3 coding sequence is TGTGCCAGCAGCGTAGAGGCTAGCGGACACAATGAGCAGTTCTTC.

This clone was found a few times. The CDR3: CASRAGATSGELFF. CDR3 DNA sequence: TGCGCCAGCAGGGCGGGGGCTACCTCGGGGGAGCTGTTTTTT. V and J are TRBV5-1 and TRBJ2-2, with D possibly being TRBD2 (7 bases). Germline CDR1 is SGHRS and CDR2 is YFSETQ. Trimming took 5 bases from V and 8 from J, leaving 16 bases between them. The CDR3 length is 14 residues.

The rearrangement joins TRBV6-5 to TRBJ2-5; TRBD1 agrees at 7 bases. V shed 4 bases and J 2 bases; nucleotides not matched to a gene: 4. In germline, CDR1 is MNHEY, CDR2 SVGAGI. The CDR3 has 14 residues. DNA for the CDR3: TGTGCCAGCAGTTCCCGGGACAGACAAGAGACCCAGTACTTC. Its protein product is CASSSRDRQETQYF.

The rearrangement links TRBV11-2 to TRBJ2-5; TRBD1 aligns across 9 bases. Germline lookup yields CDR1 SGHAT and CDR2 FQNNGV. V lost 4 bases to trimming and J lost 3 bases; unmatched junction nucleotides: 0. The CDR3 length is 13 residues. This CDR3 reads CASSWTGEETQYF. The CDR3 DNA reads as TGTGCCAGCAGCTGGACAGGGGAAGAGACCCAGTACTTC.

This clone was counted a few times. The chain is built from TRBV18 and TRBJ1-2; D may be TRBD1 (5 bases). Germline V lookup: CDR1 KGHSH, CDR2 LQKENI. Trimming left V 5 bases short and J 2 bases short, with 9 bases between. This CDR3 spans 13 amino acids. The CDR3 here is CASSAGGNYGYTF. In DNA, the CDR3 is TGTGCCAGCTCAGCGGGGGGGAACTATGGCTACACCTTC.

This clone occurred once. V is TRBV6-6 and J is TRBJ2-5, with 9 bases identical to TRBD2. The CDR3 sequence is 15 residues long. CDR1 is MNHNY, CDR2 SVGAGI, per germline (reference sequence). With 5 bases clipped from V and 5 bases from J, the junction kept 9 bases outside the gene matches. The CDR3 loop is CASSRELAGGETQYF. The CDR3 nucleotides are TGTGCCAGCAGTCGGGAGTTGGCGGGGGGGGAGACCCAGTACTTC.

This clone was recorded a few times. This chain connects TRBV4-2 to TRBJ1-1, with D maybe TRBD1 (5 bases). Germline CDR1 LGHNA, CDR2 YNFKEQ. Between the trimmed V and J ends, which lost 4 bases and 5 bases, there was a span of 11 bases. The CDR3 is 13 residues long. CDR3 sequence reads: CASSPDGGTEAFF. In DNA, the CDR3 is TGTGCCAGCAGCCCGGACGGGGGGACTGAAGCTTTCTTT.